This T cell receptor (beta chain) appears in the sequencing data of a study of cytomegalovirus exposure and HLA in healthy donors listed by TCRdb under 2017. About the study as a whole: An earlier analysis of 587 of the donors reported 276 Gb of sequence data and around 100 million unique TCR beta sequences obtained from about 200 million T cells. An early release covering approximately 600 HLA-typed donors comprised about 320 gigabases of sequencing data and 85 million to 100 million unique TCR sequences. Among the approximately 400 genotyped donors, approximately 82% belonged to the genetic ancestry cluster associated with self-reported Caucasian donors. The study aimed to test whether cataloging public T cell receptors could reveal signatures of past pathogen exposure. Using immunosequencing, the study profiled T cell repertoires from 550 to 750 subjects and related those repertoires to cytomegalovirus serostatus. A separate validation cohort of roughly 110 different subjects was used in addition to the roughly 620-subject first cohort. To predict cytomegalovirus infection status, the study combined high-throughput TCR immunosequencing, statistical association of individual TCRs with disease status, and machine learning. To study patterns of TCR occurrence, a later analysis re-analyzed previously published TCR beta repertoires from 550 to 800 donors and added high-resolution HLA genotyping. Rather than using new phenotypic data, the later analysis identified candidate immune exposures from TCR beta sequences and from how often those sequences occurred across donors. An earlier analysis of 500 to 650 of the donors applied high-throughput TCR beta sequencing to assess whether each TCR beta V gene segment acted as functional or pseudogenic. Donor age, sex, ethnicity and CMV serostatus were collected together with the repertoire data. A later genetic analysis took genome-wide SNP genotypes for about three fifths of the 666 donors and used that subset as a discovery cohort. All discovery cohort repertoires had been generated on a single sequencing platform. Both class I and class II loci were covered by HLA typing, at four-digit resolution. Typing coverage differed by locus: A, B, C, DRB1 and DQB1 were typed in roughly 620-630 donors, DQA1 in approximately 520, DPA1 in 600 to 610, and DPB1 in just under 490. Roughly 5 DR-DQ haplotypes were handled as single units for association and clustering because linkage in the cohort was strong. Among around 400 genotyped donors of the cohort, an average of approximately 200,000 unique TCR beta nucleotide sequences was sequenced per donor, of which 15% to 20% were non-productive. Broad study findings and their caveats: In a later genetic analysis, fewer N-insertions in productive TCRs were reported among donors in an Asian-associated ancestry cluster than the roughly 700-donor mean. It was suggested by the authors that the approach could potentially be generalized to other disease states and immunological phenotypes. In an earlier analysis of roughly 560 of the donors, most TCR beta V segments were observed in productive rearrangements about 90% or about 30% of the time, broadly matching IMGT annotations. Sequencing depth was assumed to be roughly uniform across donors in the presence/absence analyses, though that assumption may not hold. The 87-base-pair reads could not distinguish some IMGT-functional V segments, including TRBV6-2 and TRBV6-3, so those segments were excluded. A further reported finding was that TCR beta sequences accurately predicted the HLA-A and HLA-B alleles for most subjects in the first cohort. A total of some 180 TCR beta chains were listed by the study as associated with cytomegalovirus. Most CMV-associated TCR beta chains appeared to be HLA-restricted in a later analysis, and the HLA associations seemed to be driven largely by CMV exposure. In a later analysis, more than 15,000 TCR beta sequences were associated with specific HLA alleles at a false discovery rate of 0.05. Approximately 16 rarely observed V segments, including chromosome 9 orphons, were excluded from the earlier analysis of approximately 600 of the donors because counts were too low. A cluster of highly shared sequence variants was judged likely to represent a technical artifact of the sequencing pipeline. CMV serostatus was the only immune exposure information available for the cohort. Because HLA typing was missing for some donors at each locus, association tests included only the typed subset. A later analysis found that HLA-associated TCR beta chains were more clonally expanded and had lower generation probabilities than equally common non-associated chains. Linkage disequilibrium might explain the correlated functional status among segregating V segments, but an unknown experimental factor could not be excluded. The cohort was sequenced for TCR beta chains only, and without alpha or paired-chain data the features that could be detected were limited. In a later analysis, the rate of TCR association differed among HLA loci, with DRB1 alleles having the most associated TCRs and HLA-C alleles having the fewest. When HLA alleles, especially DR and DQ, strongly co-occurred, attributing TCR associations to individual alleles was difficult. Most TCR sequences were seen in very few donors, while some public TCRs were found in many individuals. In both the original and validation cohorts, the classifier was reported to diagnose cytomegalovirus status with high specificity and sensitivity. A few of the identified cytomegalovirus-associated TCR beta chains were confirmed in vitro to be specific for cytomegalovirus antigens. In a later analysis, several top co-occurrence clusters were reported to appear linked to parvovirus B19, influenza, CMV and Epstein-Barr virus. An association between a missense DCLRE1C variant and V-gene and J-gene trimming of TCR beta chains was found in a later genetic analysis and replicated in an independent cohort.

V has 6 bases trimmed and J has 3 bases trimmed; junction bases matching no gene number 5. The CDR3 starts with the cysteine, ends with the phenylalanine, and has 13 residues. The retained sequence is limited to the CDR3, 39 bases, with the frame set at the first base. CDR1 and CDR2, per the germline V gene, are SNHLY and FYNNEI. A single count supports this clone. The target of this receptor is not known. One base away there is no much larger clone; base qualities are not given. The library was obtained by the immunoSEQ multiplex PCR assay. The multiplex PCR relied on a mix of 60 forward primers for TCR Vbeta segments and 13 reverse primers for TCR Jbeta segments. Amplification of the CDR3 region of rearranged TCR beta genes was performed with a multiplex PCR assay on genomic DNA. Amplified TCR beta libraries were sequenced as 87-base-pair reads on the Illumina HiSeq System. As for how the authors treated the data: A later analysis tallied about 77 million unique TCR beta chains across the 660 or so repertoires, and around 12 million of those chains were shared by two or more donors. Raw reads were error-corrected and collapsed into unique sequences by a nearest-neighbor algorithm in which closely related sequences were merged to remove PCR and sequencing errors. Alignment of CDR3 sequences to IMGT reference sequences was used to assign V, D and J gene segments. For a sequence to be retained, at least a six-nucleotide match to both a V gene segment and a J gene segment was required. A rearrangement counted as productive if the CDR3 had no stop codons and remained in frame with V and J, and every other rearrangement counted as non-productive. CDR3 was defined by IMGT convention, running from the second conserved V-encoded cysteine to the conserved J-encoded phenylalanine. In an earlier analysis of more than 550 of the donors, sequences lacking an unambiguous match to a single V gene segment were excluded. An earlier analysis of under 750 of the donors called V segments functional above 56.7% productive rearrangements and segregating when the between-donor standard deviation exceeded 5%. A statistical classification framework was built to diagnose cytomegalovirus status from the catalog of TCR beta chain sequences. A later analysis assigned V and J genes by comparing TCR nucleotide sequences with IMGT/GENE-DB human TR gene sequences. Using the TCRdist pipeline, a later analysis assigned CDR3 sequences along with most-parsimonious VDJ recombination scenarios. In a later analysis, each TCR beta chain was defined by its CDR3 amino acid sequence together with its V-gene family, and reads lacking a unique V-gene family were excluded. A later analysis removed 550 to 700 highly shared, low-generation-probability nucleotide sequences to deal with suspected cross-contamination and a sequencing artifact. A later analysis calculated a clonal expansion index for each public chain from normalized within-repertoire ranks of inferred template counts. In a later analysis, generation probabilities were computed using a VDJ recombination model fitted to out-of-frame rearrangements, and the results were checked against IGoR. A later analysis scored TCR-TCR, TCR-HLA and TCR-CMV co-occurrence with hypergeometric tests, applying a repertoire-size bias correction to TCR pairs. To estimate false discovery rates, a later analysis permuted the HLA or CMV assignments 20 times. In a later analysis, co-occurring TCRs were grouped with DBSCAN, and TCRdist sequence similarity was added when clustering was performed within HLA-allele-positive subsets. Co-occurrence clustering excluded repertoires with fewer than 30,000 or more than 120,000 public chains, plus five with anomalous nucleotide sharing. What TCRdb holds here is the immuneACCESS table cut down to in-frame rearrangements. Part of the clones is not present; checked against another copy, under half of the missing clones reflect an unresolved V gene, and the others are unexplained. That table furnishes V, J and clone size, whereas the DNA furnished D and trimming. The sample table contains about 160,000 clones; only one count was recorded for around four fifths of them. The top ten hold 1.1% to 1.5% of the sample.

The cohort consisted of some 730 healthy bone marrow donors. Cohort members were all nominally healthy when sampled, although unrecorded immune exposures were likely present. The donor was CMV seronegative and belonged to the group of 352 seronegative cohort members. Each donor provided a peripheral blood sample, and peripheral blood mononuclear cells were used for TCR beta sequencing. The Qiagen DNeasy Blood Extraction Kit was used to extract genomic DNA from the blood cell samples. The sequence joins TRBV2 to TRBJ2-7; 7 bases in the junction line up with TRBD2. The TCR originated in a woman in her 30s in good health and CMV-seronegative. Sequenced sample: PBMCs. The nucleotide sequence is TGTGCCAGCAGGAGGGAGGGCGGCTACGAGCAGTACTTC. This translates into CASRREGGYEQYF.